The clone carrying this T cell receptor beta chain came up a few times. In the authors' workflow: Cell counts per sample came from amplifying reference gene primers. Assay: immunoSEQ multiplex PCR; the TCRdb copy retains only in-frame clones and omits some. Clone size and V and J calls were adopted from that table, with D and trimming inferred from the DNA. This sample has over 30,000 clones, with 75% found just once. The data belong to a study of blood T cell repertoires in COVID-19. Study-wide background: The United States, Italy and Spain supplied acute and convalescent COVID-19 samples. PBMCs, B-cell-depleted T cells, or T cells provided the cDNA or gDNA that made up the material.

J was trimmed by 3 bases and V by 2 bases; bases with no gene match: 8. CDR1 is GTSNPN, CDR2 SVGIG, per germline (reference sequence). This CDR3 region has 16 residues. The chain is built from TRBV30 and TRBJ1-3; 9 nucleotides align to TRBD1. The sample comprised peripheral blood. The TCR was taken from a man older than 75 with active or convalescent COVID-19. CDR3 bases: TGTGCCTGGAGTACGGGACAGGGAACGTTTGGAAACACCATATATTTT. Protein sequence: CAWSTGQGTFGNTIYF.